A selection of T cell receptor beta chains follows, all from one sample in a study of CD8 T cells in ankylosing spondylitis. TCRdb reanalysed the 5' RACE reads using MiXCR and keeps one entry per CDR3 protein. This sample has roughly 490,000 distinct CDR3 sequences, with roughly 5.2% found just once. The source material was blood, either unsorted or a sorted T cell fraction (not recorded which). The origin of the receptors is a male donor with ankylosing spondylitis. Both conserved end residues are part of each CDR3. Rows may omit the clone size; those that give it use once, few, many or a size class.

CDR3 length	V gene	clone size	J gene	CDR3 protein
15	TRBV24-1	many	TRBJ2-3	CATSDTGTSTDTQYF
14	TRBV11-2	.	TRBJ2-3	CASSSLTDTDTQYF
19	TRBV4-3	many	TRBJ1-6	CASSQFHGGRSSYNSPLHF
17	TRBV14	few	TRBJ1-6	CASSPGRPSSYNSPLHF
13	TRBV29-1	many	TRBJ1-3	CSVEDVEGYTIYF
14	TRBV7-8	few	TRBJ2-5	CASRHYRGKETQYF
16	TRBV27	.	TRBJ2-1	CASSEESDSSYNEQFF
17	TRBV7-9	many	TRBJ1-2	CASSLGLGQGLNYGYTF
19	TRBV5-1	many	TRBJ1-1	CASSFGQGRVGLMNTEAFF
12	TRBV27	many	TRBJ1-2	CASGRGSYGYTF
16	TRBV4-1	many	TRBJ1-2	CASSQTDSRSNYGYTF
13	TRBV20-1	many	TRBJ1-2	CSARDLALRGYTF
13	TRBV12-3/TRBV12-4	many	TRBJ1-1	CASSLWGSGEAFF
14	TRBV4-2	.	TRBJ1-2	CASSQVKGNYGYTF
12	TRBV20-1	many	TRBJ1-5	CSVRQSNQPQHF
14	TRBV5-6	many	TRBJ2-1	CASSNLREGNEQFF
12	TRBV20-1	many	TRBJ2-7	CSASLAGDEQYF
17	TRBV7-5	.	TRBJ2-5	CISVPVAVKGPFETQYF
16	TRBV7-8	many	TRBJ2-5	CASSLAYTGYGETQYF
12	TRBV12-3/TRBV12-4	many	TRBJ1-1	CASRLTGAEAFF
15	TRBV4-3	many	TRBJ2-7	CASSRGLTQGYEQYF
15	TRBV9	many	TRBJ2-1	CASSERQGAGNEQFF
15	TRBV5-1	many	TRBJ2-7	CASSLGGTTGDEQYF
14	TRBV7-2	few	TRBJ2-7	CASSPLAGGGEQYF
16	TRBV24-1	many	TRBJ2-1	CATSDPRTRTYNEQFF
14	TRBV7-8	few	TRBJ2-3	CASTSRWGADTQYF
13	TRBV20-1	.	TRBJ2-7	CSATGTVSYEQYF
16	TRBV27	many	TRBJ2-3	CASNLTRVEGTDTQYF
11	TRBV12-3/TRBV12-4	many	TRBJ2-7	CASSSRHEQYF
11	TRBV6-6	few	TRBJ2-1	CASRRLNGQFF
12	TRBV20-1	many	TRBJ2-5	CSASPGQETQYF
17	TRBV5-6	many	TRBJ2-1	CASSLFGTTLSYNEQFF
15	TRBV5-6	many	TRBJ2-7	CASSFPGQVSYEQYF
15	TRBV7-9	many	TRBJ2-1	CASSRSGSSYNEQFF
12	TRBV6-5	many	TRBJ1-2	CASSPHRGPYTF
12	TRBV29-1	many	TRBJ2-5	CSVDPGEETQYF
14	TRBV28	few	TRBJ1-4	CASSDGRTNEKLFF
17	TRBV5-1	many	TRBJ1-2	CASSLWGTDRSYYGYTF
15	TRBV5-6	few	TRBJ2-1	CASSHPGPRGHEQFF
14	TRBV12-3/TRBV12-4	many	TRBJ1-5	CASSLRGGGQPQHF
15	TRBV29-1	many	TRBJ1-2	CSAGRGGLEGYGYTF